The 8 T cell receptor beta chains reported below all come from one sample, sequenced in a study of CD8 T cells in Susac syndrome. It was with random hexamers that roughly 0.5 to 1 ug RNA was reverse transcribed. TCRdb analysed the immunoSEQ multiplex PCR reads with MiXCR anew, one entry per CDR3 protein. The sample has some 260,000 distinct CDR3 sequences; just over 90% are singletons. The sample was CD4+ T cells from PBMCs. Receptors were obtained from a human donor with multiple sclerosis.

V is TRBV7-3 and J is TRBJ2-3; 10 bases are a match to TRBD2. CDR3 size: 17 residues. The germline gives CDR1 SGHTA, CDR2 FQGTGA. Trimming at V came to 1 base and at J to 1 base, leaving 5 bases not matched to a gene. CDR3: CASSLKGAGGRTDTQYF. The DNA for the CDR3 is TGTGCCAGCAGCTTAAAAGGAGCGGGGGGGCGCACAGATACGCAGTATTTT.

The J gene is TRBJ1-2, the V gene TRBV29-1; D is ambiguous. There are 11 residues in the CDR3. Trimming removed 3 bases from V and 8 bases from J, with 10 bases in between. Germline CDR1 reads SQVTM; CDR2 reads ANQGSEA. The DNA of the CDR3 is TGCAGCGTTGACCGGGTATCCGGCTACACCTTC. Amino acid sequence: CSVDRVSGYTF.

The genes are TRBV3-1 and TRBJ2-5; D gene ambiguous. This CDR3 is built from 12 residues. V was clipped by 4 bases and J by 7 bases, with 10 bases between them. CDR1 is LGHDT, CDR2 YNNKEL, per germline (reference sequence). CDR3 nucleotide sequence: TGTGCCAGCAGCCCGCCGTTCGGGACCCAGTACTTC. Protein product: CASSPPFGTQYF.

V and J are TRBV19 and TRBJ1-1; unclear D gene. The CDR3 covers 15 residues. Germline V CDR1 and CDR2: LNHDA, SQIVND (reference sequence). Trimming removed 5 bases from V and 0 bases from J, with 13 bases in between. CDR3 amino acids: CASSGPGRLNTEAFF. CDR3 coding DNA: TGTGCCAGTAGTGGGCCAGGACGGTTGAACACTGAAGCTTTCTTT. Drawing the rest from reference TRBV19 and TRBJ1-1, the complete variable domain is DGGITQSPKYLFRKEGQNVTLSCEQNLNHDAMYWYRQDPGQGLRLIYYSQIVNDFQKGDIAEGYSVSREKKESFPLTVTSAQKNPTAFYLCASSGPGRLNTEAFFGQGTRLTVV.

The CDR3 DNA reads as TGTGCCAGCAGCCAAGTGGGATATAATTCACCCCTCCACTTT. Translation: CASSQVGYNSPLHF. The rearrangement uses TRBV3-1 and TRBJ1-6; D ambiguous. The CDR3 contains 14 residues. The ends were cut back, 1 base at V and 4 bases at J, with 5 bases in the middle. CDR1 is LGHDT and CDR2 is YNNKEL in the germline V gene (reference sequence).

The J gene is TRBJ2-5, the V gene TRBV6-5, with a weak D call TRBD1 (6 bases). This CDR3 is built from 15 residues. Deletions cut 6 bases from V and 5 bases from J, with 19 bases between. Germline-derived CDR1 and CDR2 are MNHEY and SVGAGI. The CDR3 nucleotides are TGTGCCAGCAGGCCCCTTTCCAGGGGCCCGGAGACCCAGTACTTC. Its protein is CASRPLSRGPETQYF.

This chain connects TRBV18 to TRBJ1-2, with D perhaps TRBD1 (5 bases). The length of the CDR3 is 12 residues. The V and J ends lost 2 bases and 5 bases respectively, with 6 bases between them. Germline V gene lookup returns CDR1 KGHSH and CDR2 LQKENI. CDR3 in amino acids: CASSPDSYGYTF. The CDR3 nucleotides are TGTGCCAGCTCACCAGACAGTTATGGCTACACCTTC. Looking up the rest from reference TRBV18 and TRBJ1-2 gives the full variable domain: NAGVMQNPRHLVRRRGQEARLRCSPMKGHSHVYWYRQLPEEGLKFMVYLQKENIIDESGMPKERFSAEFPKEGPSILRIQQVVRGDSAAYFCASSPDSYGYTFGSGTRLTVV.

The chain employs TRBV29-1 and TRBJ2-1; 9 bases match TRBD2. The CDR3 consists of 14 residues. J lost 7 bases, V lost 4 bases, and 8 bases had no gene match. Germline CDR1 reads SQVTM; CDR2 reads ANQGSEA. CDR3 coding DNA: TGCAGCGTTGGGCAACGGCGGGGGGGAAATGAGCAGTTCTTC. Translation gives CSVGQRRGGNEQFF.